The source of this T cell receptor beta chain is a study of diagnostic markers for celiac disease (dated by TCRdb to about 2020). Remarks on this clonotype: No cognate antigen has been identified for it.

TCRdb shows the sequencer as Illumina MiSeq. TCRdb reanalyzed the reads, keeping one entry per CDR3 protein sequence and omitting DNA. The sample's table lists a count of more than 350 distinct CDR3 sequences. Clones ranked in the top ten supply 46% of the sample. The CDR3 starts with the cysteine, ends with the phenylalanine, and has 13 residues. Nucleotide data are not available. The specimen sequenced was either unsorted cells or a sorted T cell fraction (not recorded which). The chain employs TRBV12-3 or TRBV12-4 and TRBJ1-4. The sequence was collected from a human donor. This table probably holds off-target reads from a library built for another chain. The CDR3 reads as follows: CASSPLGKEKLFF.